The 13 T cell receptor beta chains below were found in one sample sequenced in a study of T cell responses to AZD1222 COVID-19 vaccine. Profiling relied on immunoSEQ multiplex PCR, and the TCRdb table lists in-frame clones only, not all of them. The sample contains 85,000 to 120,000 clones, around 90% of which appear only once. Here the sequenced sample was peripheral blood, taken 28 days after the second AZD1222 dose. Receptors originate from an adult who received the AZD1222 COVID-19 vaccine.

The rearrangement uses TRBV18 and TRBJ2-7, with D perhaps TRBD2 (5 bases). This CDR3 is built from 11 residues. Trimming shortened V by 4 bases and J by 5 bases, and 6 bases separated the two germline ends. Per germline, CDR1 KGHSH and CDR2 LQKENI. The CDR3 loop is CASSRGDEQYF. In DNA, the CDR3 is TGTGCCAGCTCACGGGGAGACGAGCAGTACTTC.

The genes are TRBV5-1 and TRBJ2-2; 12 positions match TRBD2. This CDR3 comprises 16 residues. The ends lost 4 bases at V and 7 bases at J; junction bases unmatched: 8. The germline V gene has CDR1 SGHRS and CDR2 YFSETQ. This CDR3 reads CASSAGLAGISGELFF. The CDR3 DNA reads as TGCGCCAGCAGCGCCGGACTAGCGGGGATCAGCGGGGAGCTGTTTTTT. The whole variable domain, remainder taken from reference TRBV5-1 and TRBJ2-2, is KAGVTQTPRYLIKTRGQQVTLSCSPISGHRSVSWYQQTPGQGLQFLFEYFSETQRNKGNFPGRFSGRQFSNSRSEMNVSTLELGDSALYLCASSAGLAGISGELFFGEGSRLTVL.

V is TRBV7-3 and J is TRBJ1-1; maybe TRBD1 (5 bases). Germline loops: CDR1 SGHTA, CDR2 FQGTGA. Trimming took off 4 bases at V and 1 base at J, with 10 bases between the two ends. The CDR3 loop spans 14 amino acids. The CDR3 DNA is TGTGCCAGCAGCTGGCAGGGACCGAACACTGAAGCTTTCTTT. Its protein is CASSWQGPNTEAFF.

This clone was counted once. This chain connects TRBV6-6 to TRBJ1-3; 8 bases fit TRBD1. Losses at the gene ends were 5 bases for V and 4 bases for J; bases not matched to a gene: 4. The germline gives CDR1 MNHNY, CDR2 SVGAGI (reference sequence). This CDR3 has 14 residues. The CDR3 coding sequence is TGTGCCAGCAGTCAGACAGGGGCGGGAAACACCATATATTTT. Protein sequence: CASSQTGAGNTIYF.

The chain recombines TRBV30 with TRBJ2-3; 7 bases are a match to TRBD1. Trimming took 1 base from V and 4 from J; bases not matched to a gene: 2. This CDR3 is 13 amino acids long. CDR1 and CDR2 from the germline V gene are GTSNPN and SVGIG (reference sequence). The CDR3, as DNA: TGTGCCTGGAGTGGGCAGGGGGCAGATACGCAGTATTTT. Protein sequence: CAWSGQGADTQYF. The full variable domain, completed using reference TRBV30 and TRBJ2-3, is SQTIHQWPATLVQPVGSPLSLECTVEGTSNPNLYWYRQAAGRGLQLLFYSVGIGQISSEVPQNLSASRPQDRQFILSSKKLLLSDSGFYLCAWSGQGADTQYFGPGTRLTVL.

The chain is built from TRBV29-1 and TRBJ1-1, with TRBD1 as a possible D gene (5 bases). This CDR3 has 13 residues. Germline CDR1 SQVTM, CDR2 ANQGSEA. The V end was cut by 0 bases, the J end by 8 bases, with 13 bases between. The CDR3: CSVEEHTGTEAFF. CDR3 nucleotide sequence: TGCAGCGTTGAAGAACATACGGGGACCGAAGCTTTCTTT.

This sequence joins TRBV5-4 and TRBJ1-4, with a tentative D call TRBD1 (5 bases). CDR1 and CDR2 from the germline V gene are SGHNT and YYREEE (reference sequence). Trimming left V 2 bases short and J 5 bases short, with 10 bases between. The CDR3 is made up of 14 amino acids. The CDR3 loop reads CASSLRGGNEKLFF. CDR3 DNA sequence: TGTGCCAGCAGCTTAAGGGGAGGGAATGAAAAACTGTTTTTT.

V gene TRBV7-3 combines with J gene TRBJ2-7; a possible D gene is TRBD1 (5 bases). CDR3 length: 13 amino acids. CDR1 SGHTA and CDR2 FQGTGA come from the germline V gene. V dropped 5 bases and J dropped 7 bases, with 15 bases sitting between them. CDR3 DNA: TGTGCCAGCAGCGCAGGGCAGGCCCGGGAGCAGTACTTC. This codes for CASSAGQAREQYF.

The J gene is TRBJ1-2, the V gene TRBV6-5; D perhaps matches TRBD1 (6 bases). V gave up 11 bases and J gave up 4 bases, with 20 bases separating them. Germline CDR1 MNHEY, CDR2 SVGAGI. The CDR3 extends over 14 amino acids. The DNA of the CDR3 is TGTGCCTCCCATTCGGGGGGCAGTAGCTATGGCTACACCTTC. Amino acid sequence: CASHSGGSSYGYTF.

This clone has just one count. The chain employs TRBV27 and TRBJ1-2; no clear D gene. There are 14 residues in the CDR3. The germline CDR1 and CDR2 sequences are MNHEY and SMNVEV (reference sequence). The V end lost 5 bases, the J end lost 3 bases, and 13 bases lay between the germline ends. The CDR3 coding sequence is TGTGCCAGCAGTCATGGGTTTAAGGACTATGGCTACACCTTC. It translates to CASSHGFKDYGYTF.

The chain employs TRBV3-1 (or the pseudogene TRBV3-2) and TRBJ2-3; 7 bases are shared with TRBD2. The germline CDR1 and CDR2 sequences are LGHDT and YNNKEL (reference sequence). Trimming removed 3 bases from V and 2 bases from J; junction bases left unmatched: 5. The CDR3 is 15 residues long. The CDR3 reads CASSHGSGDTDTQYF. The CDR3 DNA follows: TGTGCCAGCAGCCATGGGAGCGGGGACACAGATACGCAGTATTTT.

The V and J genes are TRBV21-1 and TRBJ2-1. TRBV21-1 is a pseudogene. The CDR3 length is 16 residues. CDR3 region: CASSKVGKPKYNEQFF. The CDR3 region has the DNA TGTGCCAGCAGCAAAGTGGGAAAACCGAAGTACAATGAGCAGTTCTTC.

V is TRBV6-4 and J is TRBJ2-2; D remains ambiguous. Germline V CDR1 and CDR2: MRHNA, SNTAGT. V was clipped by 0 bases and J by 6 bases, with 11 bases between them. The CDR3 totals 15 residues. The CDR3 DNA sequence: TGTGCCAGCAGTGACTCCGCTAGACCTCCCGGGGAGCTGTTTTTT. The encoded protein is CASSDSARPPGELFF.